These T cell receptor beta chains were read from a single sample in a study of tumor-infiltrating lymphocytes in primary liver carcinoma. TCRdb independently ran MiXCR on the multiplex PCR reads; one entry per CDR3 protein. The sample contains around 190,000 distinct CDR3 sequences, roughly 80% of which appear only once. Sequenced: tumor tissue from primary liver carcinoma. All receptors derive from a man in his forties with primary liver carcinoma and hepatitis B virus infection. CDR3s include the opening cysteine and the closing phenylalanine or tryptophan. D genes are given only for firm matches. Only some rows state a clone size, as once, few, many or a class for expanded clones.

V gene,J gene,clone size,D gene,CDR3 DNA,CDR3 protein
TRBV6-6,TRBJ2-5,.,.,TGTGCCAGCACTCCTCAAGAGATCCAGTACTTC,CASTPQEIQYF
TRBV4-3,TRBJ1-6,.,.,TGCGCCAGCAACCAGGATCCTCGAACAGGCTATAATTCACCCCTCCACTTT,CASNQDPRTGYNSPLHF
TRBV11-2,TRBJ2-2,.,.,TGTCCCAGCAGCACAGACTCCGACACCTGGGAGCTGTTTTTT,CPSSTDSDTWELFF
TRBV28,TRBJ2-7,once,.,TGTGCCAGCACCCGTGGGGGGCGGGTCATCCTCGAGCTGTACTTC,CASTRGGRVILELYF
TRBV4-1,TRBJ2-1,.,.,TGCGCCAGCTGTGCAGGATGGCAGTTCTTC,CASCAGWQFF
TRBV4-1,TRBJ1-2,.,.,TGCGCCAGCAACCAAGTGGGTGGCAATGACTATGGCTACACCTTC,CASNQVGGNDYGYTF
TRBV4-2,TRBJ2-3,.,TRBD2,TGTGCCAGCAGCCCAGTTGAGGGTGGTAGCGGGGGGGCAGATACGCAGTATTTT,CASSPVEGGSGGADTQYF
TRBV6-1,TRBJ1-2,.,TRBD1,TGTGCCAGTAGTGAAGACAGGGGGCGGAACACCTTC,CASSEDRGRNTF
TRBV11-1,TRBJ2-1,.,.,TGTGTCAGCAGCTCCTCCTTCGTCATCTCCTACAATGAGCAGTTCTTC,CVSSSSFVISYNEQFF
TRBV5-6,TRBJ1-1,.,.,TGTGCCAGCATCTTTCAGGGATTTAACACTGAAGCTTTCTTT,CASIFQGFNTEAFF
TRBV11-1,TRBJ2-4,once,TRBD2,TGTGCCAGCAGCTTTCCTGTGACTAGCGGGACCATAGACGTTCGATATTTC,CASSFPVTSGTIDVRYF
TRBV11-2,TRBJ1-2,few,.,TGTGCCAGCAGTTTAGATCGGGCAGTTTATGACTACACCTTC,CASSLDRAVYDYTF
TRBV12-3/TRBV12-4,TRBJ1-1,.,.,TGTGCCAGCAGTCCCCCCAGGGCAAGCACTGAAGCTTTATTT,CASSPPRASTEALF
TRBV7-3,TRBJ2-3,.,.,TGTGCCAGCTGCTGGGGCACAGATACGCAGTATTTT,CASCWGTDTQYF
TRBV7-8,TRBJ1-6,.,TRBD1,TGTGCCAGTAGCGAATACGGGACAGCTACTTCACCCCTCCACTTT,CASSEYGTATSPLHF
TRBV29-1,TRBJ2-3,.,.,TGCAGCGCCGGGGCGGCAGTCGGCACGGATACGCAGTATTTT,CSAGAAVGTDTQYF